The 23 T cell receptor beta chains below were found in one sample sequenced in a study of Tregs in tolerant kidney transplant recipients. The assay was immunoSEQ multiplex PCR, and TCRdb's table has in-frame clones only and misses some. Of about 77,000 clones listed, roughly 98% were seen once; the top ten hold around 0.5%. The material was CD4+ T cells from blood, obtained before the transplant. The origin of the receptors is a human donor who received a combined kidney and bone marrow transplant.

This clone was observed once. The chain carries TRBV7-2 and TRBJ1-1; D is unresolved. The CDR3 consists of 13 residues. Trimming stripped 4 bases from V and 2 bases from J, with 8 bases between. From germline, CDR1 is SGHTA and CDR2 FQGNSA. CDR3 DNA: TGTGCCAGCAGCTCTATGATAAACACTGAAGCTTTCTTT. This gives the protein CASSSMINTEAFF.

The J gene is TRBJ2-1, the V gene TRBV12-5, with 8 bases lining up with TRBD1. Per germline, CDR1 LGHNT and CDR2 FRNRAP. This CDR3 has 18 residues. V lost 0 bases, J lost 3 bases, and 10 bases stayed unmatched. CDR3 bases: TGTGCTAGTGGTTTGGTTCGGACAGGGACACTCTACTACAATGAGCAGTTCTTC. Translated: CASGLVRTGTLYYNEQFF.

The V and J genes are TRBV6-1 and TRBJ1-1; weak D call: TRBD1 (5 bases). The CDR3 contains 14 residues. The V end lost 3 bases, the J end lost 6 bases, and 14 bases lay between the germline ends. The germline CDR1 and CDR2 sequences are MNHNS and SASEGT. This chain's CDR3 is CASSDSPGLSEAFF. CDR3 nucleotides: TGTGCCAGCAGTGACTCCCCAGGGCTCTCTGAAGCTTTCTTT.

CDR3 amino acids: CASSPGVANYGYTF. CDR3 DNA: TGTGCCAGCAGCCCGGGAGTGGCTAACTATGGCTACACCTTC. The chain uses TRBV7-2 and TRBJ1-2; the D is unclear. Germline assignment: CDR1 SGHTA and CDR2 FQGNSA. V gave up 5 bases and J gave up 0 bases, with 10 bases separating them. This CDR3 has 14 residues.

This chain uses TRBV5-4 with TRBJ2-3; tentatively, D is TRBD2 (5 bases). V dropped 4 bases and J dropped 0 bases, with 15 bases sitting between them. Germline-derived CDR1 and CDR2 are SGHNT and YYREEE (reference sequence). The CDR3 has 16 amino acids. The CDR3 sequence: CASSRGGPASTDTQYF. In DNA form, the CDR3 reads TGTGCCAGCAGCCGGGGTGGACCAGCTAGCACAGATACGCAGTATTTT.

CDR3 amino acids: CASSESGHSTDTQYF. The CDR3 nucleotides are TGTGCCAGCAGTGAATCGGGACATAGCACAGATACGCAGTATTTT. V gene TRBV6-1 combines with J gene TRBJ2-3; possibly TRBD1 for D (6 bases). The CDR3 is 15 amino acids. The V end was cut by 2 bases, the J end by 0 bases, with 9 bases between. Germline V gene sequence: CDR1 MNHNS, CDR2 SASEGT.

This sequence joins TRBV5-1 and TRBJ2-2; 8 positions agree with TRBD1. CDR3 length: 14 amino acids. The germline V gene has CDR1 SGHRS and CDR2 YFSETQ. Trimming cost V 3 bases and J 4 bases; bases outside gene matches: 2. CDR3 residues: CASSSDRGTGELFF. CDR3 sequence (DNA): TGCGCCAGCAGCTCCGACAGGGGCACCGGGGAGCTGTTTTTT.

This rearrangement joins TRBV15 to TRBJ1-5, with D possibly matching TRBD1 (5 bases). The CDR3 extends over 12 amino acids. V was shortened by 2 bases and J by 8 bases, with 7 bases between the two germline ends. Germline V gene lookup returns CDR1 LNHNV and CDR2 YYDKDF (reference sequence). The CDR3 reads CATSRRGEPQHF. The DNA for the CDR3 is TGTGCCACCAGCAGACGGGGGGAGCCCCAGCATTTT.

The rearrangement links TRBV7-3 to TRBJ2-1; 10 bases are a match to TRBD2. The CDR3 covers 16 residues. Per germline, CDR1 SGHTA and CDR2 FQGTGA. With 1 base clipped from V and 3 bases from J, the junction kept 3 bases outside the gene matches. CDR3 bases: TGTGCCAGCAGCTTAAGTGGGACTAGCGTCTACAATGAGCAGTTCTTC. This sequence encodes CASSLSGTSVYNEQFF.

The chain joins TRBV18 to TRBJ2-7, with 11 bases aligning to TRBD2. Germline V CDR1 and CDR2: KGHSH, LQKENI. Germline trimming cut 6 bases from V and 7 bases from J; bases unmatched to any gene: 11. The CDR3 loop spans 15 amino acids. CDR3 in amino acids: CASSQPGLAVGEQYF. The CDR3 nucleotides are TGTGCCAGCTCCCAACCGGGACTAGCGGTGGGAGAGCAGTACTTC.

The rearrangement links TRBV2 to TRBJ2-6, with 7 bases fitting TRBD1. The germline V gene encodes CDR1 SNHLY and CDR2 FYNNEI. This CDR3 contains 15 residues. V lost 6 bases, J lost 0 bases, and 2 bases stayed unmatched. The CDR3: CASRTGNSGANVLTF. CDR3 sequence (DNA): TGTGCCAGCAGGACAGGGAACTCTGGGGCCAACGTCCTGACTTTC. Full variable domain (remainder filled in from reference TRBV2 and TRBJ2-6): EPEVTQTPSHQVTQMGQEVILRCVPISNHLYFYWYRQILGQKVEFLVSFYNNEISEKSEIFDDQFSVERPDGSNFTLKIRSTKLEDSAMYFCASRTGNSGANVLTFGAGSRLTVL.

CDR3 sequence reads: CASSPNRGWTEAFF. CDR3 bases: TGTGCCAGCAGCCCAAACAGGGGATGGACTGAAGCTTTCTTT. The gene calls are TRBV28 and TRBJ1-1, with TRBD1 matching over 7 bases. The CDR3 has 14 residues. V lost 6 bases and J lost 5; bases outside the gene matches: 9. The germline CDR1 and CDR2 sequences are MDHEN and SYDVKM.

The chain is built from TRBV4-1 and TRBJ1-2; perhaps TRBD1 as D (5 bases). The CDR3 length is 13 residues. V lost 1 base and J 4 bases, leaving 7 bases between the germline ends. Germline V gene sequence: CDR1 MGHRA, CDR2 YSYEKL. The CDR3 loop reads CASSQVDSYGYTF. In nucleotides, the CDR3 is TGCGCCAGCAGCCAAGTTGACAGCTATGGCTACACCTTC.

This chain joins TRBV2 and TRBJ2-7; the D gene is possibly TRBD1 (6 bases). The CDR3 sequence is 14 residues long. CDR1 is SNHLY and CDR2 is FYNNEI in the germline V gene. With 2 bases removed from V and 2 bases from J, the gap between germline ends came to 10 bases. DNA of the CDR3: TGTGCCAGCAGTGAAACAGGGCGCACCTACGAGCAGTACTTC. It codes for CASSETGRTYEQYF.

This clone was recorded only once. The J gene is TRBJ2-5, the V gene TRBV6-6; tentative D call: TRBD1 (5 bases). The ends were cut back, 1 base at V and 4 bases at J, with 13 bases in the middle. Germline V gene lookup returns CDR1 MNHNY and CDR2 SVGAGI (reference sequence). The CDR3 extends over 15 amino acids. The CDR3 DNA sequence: TGTGCCAGCAGTTACTTCCAGGGTTTTAGAGAGACCCAGTACTTC. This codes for CASSYFQGFRETQYF.

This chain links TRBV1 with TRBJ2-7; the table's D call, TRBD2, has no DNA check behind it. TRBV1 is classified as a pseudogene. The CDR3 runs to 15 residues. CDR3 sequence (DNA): TGCACCAGCAGCCAAGGCGGATGGTTTTCCTACGAGCAGTACTTC. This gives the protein CTSSQGGWFSYEQYF.

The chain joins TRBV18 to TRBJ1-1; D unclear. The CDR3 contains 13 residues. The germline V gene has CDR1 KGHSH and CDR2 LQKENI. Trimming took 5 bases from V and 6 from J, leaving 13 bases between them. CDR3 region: CASSSLVSAEAFF. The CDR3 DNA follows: TGTGCCAGCTCATCTCTAGTGAGCGCTGAAGCTTTCTTT.

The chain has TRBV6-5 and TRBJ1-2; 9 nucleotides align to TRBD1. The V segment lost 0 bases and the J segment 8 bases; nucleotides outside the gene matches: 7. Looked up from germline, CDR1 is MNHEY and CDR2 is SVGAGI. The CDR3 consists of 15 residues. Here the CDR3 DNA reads TGTGCCAGCAGTTACTCGGACAGGGGTCTTCGCGGCTACACCTTC. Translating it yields CASSYSDRGLRGYTF.

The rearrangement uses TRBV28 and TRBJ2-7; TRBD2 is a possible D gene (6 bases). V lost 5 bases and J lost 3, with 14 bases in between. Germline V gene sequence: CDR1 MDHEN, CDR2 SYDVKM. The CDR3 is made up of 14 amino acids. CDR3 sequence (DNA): TGTGCCAGCAGTGGCGGGACGGTGGGCTACGAGCAGTACTTC. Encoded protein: CASSGGTVGYEQYF.

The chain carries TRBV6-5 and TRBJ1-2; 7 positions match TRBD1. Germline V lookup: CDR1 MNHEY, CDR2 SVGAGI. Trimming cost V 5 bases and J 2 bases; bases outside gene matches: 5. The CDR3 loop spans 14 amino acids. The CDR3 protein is CASSRGGANYGYTF. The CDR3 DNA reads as TGTGCCAGCAGTCGAGGGGGCGCGAACTATGGCTACACCTTC.

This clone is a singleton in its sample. This CDR3 reads CASSAHLAGTSVISTTDTQYF. DNA for the CDR3: TGTGCCAGCAGCGCCCATCTCGCCGGGACTAGCGTAATAAGTACCACAGATACGCAGTATTTT. The gene calls are TRBV9 and TRBJ2-3, with 10 bases identical to TRBD2. Unmatched junction bases numbered 21, after V lost 3 bases and J lost 2 bases. This CDR3 is 21 amino acids long. Germline-derived CDR1 and CDR2 are SGDLS and YYNGEE.

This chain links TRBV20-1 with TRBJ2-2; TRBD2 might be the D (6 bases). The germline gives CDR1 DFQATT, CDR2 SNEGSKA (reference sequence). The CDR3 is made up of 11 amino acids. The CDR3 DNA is TGCAGGCTTACGGGACTCCGTGGGCTGTTTTTT. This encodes CRLTGLRGLFF.

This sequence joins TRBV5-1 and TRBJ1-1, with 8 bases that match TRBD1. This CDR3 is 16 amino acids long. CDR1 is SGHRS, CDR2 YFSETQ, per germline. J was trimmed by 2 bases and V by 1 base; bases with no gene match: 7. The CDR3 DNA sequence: TGCGCCAGCAGCTTGTCAGTCAGGGGGCCCAACACTGAAGCTTTCTTT. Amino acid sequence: CASSLSVRGPNTEAFF.